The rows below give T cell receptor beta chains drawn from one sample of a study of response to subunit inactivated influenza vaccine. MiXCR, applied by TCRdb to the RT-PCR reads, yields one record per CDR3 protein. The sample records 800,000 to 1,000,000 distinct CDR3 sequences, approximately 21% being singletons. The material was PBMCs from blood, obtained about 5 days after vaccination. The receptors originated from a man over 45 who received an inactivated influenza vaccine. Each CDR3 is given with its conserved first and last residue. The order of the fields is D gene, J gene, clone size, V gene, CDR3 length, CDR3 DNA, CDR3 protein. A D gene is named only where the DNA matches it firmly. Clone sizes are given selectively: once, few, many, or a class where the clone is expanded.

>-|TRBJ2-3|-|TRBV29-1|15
TGCAGCGCCAGACTTGGAACGTCTCTTGCAGATACGCAGTATTTT
CSARLGTSLADTQYF
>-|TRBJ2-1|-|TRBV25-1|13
TGTGCCAGCAGTCAAACAGGGTGGTGGGAGCAGTTCTTC
CASSQTGWWEQFF
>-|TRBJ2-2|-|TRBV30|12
TGTGCCTGGAGTAGGGGGGACGGGGAGCTGTTTTTT
CAWSRGDGELFF
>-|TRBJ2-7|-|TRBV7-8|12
TGTGCCAGCAGCTTACCGTGGGACGAGCAGTACTTC
CASSLPWDEQYF
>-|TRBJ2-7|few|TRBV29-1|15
TGCAGCGTTGAAGATCTAAGACACGGCATATACGAGCAGTACTTC
CSVEDLRHGIYEQYF
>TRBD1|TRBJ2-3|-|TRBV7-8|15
TGTGCCAGCAGCGCCCGGGACAGGAGGACAGATACGCAGTATTTT
CASSARDRRTDTQYF
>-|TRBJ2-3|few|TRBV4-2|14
TGTGCCAGCAGCCAAGATGTTGCGGTAGATACGCAGTATTTT
CASSQDVAVDTQYF
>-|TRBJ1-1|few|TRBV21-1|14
TGTGCCAGCAGCAGGGGGGGCTGGGACACTGAAGCTTTCTTT
CASSRGGWDTEAFF
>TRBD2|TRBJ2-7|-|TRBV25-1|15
TGTGCCAGCGGACCAACTAGCGGGAGTTCCTACGAGCAGTACTTC
CASGPTSGSSYEQYF
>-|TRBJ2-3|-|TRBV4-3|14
TGCGCCAGCAGCCAAGCAGGACGCACAGATAAGCAGTATTTT
CASSQAGRTDKQYF
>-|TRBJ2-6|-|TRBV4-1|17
TGCGCCAGCAGCCAAGATGAGACGAACTCTGGGGCCAACGTCCTGACTTTC
CASSQDETNSGANVLTF
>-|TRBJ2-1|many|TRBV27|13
TGTGCCAGCAGGGGGGGGCCGAGGGATGAGCAGTTCTTC
CASRGGPRDEQFF
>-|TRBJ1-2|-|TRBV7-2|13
TGTGCCAGCCTTTCGCGGGGTAGCTATGGCTACACCTTC
CASLSRGSYGYTF
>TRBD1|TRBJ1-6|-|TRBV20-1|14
TGCAGTGCTAGCCCCCCAGGGGGCGGTTCACCCCTCCACTTT
CSASPPGGGSPLHF
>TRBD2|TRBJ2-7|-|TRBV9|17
TGTGCCAGCAGCGTCGGACTAGCGGGAGCTTTCGACCACGAGCAGTACTTC
CASSVGLAGAFDHEQYF